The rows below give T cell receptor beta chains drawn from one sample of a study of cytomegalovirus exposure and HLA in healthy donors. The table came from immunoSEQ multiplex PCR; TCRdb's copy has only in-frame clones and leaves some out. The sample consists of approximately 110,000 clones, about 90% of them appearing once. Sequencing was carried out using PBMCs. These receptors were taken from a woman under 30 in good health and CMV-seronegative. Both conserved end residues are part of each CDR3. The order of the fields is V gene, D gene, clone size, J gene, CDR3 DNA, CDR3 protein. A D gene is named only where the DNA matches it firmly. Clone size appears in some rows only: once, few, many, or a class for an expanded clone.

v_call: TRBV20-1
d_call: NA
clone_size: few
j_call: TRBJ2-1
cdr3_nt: TGCAGTGCTAGATCTAGCATCATCCCAATCTTC
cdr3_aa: CSARSSIIPIF

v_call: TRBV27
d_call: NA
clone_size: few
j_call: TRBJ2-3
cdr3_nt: TGTGCCAGCAGTTTAAGACTAGAGGGGACAGATACGCAGTATTTT
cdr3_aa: CASSLRLEGTDTQYF

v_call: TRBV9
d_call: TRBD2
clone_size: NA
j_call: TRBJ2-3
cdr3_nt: TGTGCCAGCAGCGGCACTAGCGGGAGGTTTACAGATACGCAGTATTTT
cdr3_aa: CASSGTSGRFTDTQYF

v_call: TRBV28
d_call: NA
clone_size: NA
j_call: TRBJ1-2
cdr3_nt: TGTGCCAGCAGGGTGGCCCTTGACTATGGCTACACCTTC
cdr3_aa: CASRVALDYGYTF

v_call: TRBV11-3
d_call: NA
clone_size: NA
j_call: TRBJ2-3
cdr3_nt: TGTGCCAGCAGCTTTTATCGCGCAGATACGCAGTATTTT
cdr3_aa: CASSFYRADTQYF

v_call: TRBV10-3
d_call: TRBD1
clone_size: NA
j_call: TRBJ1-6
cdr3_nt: TGTGCCATCAGTGAAGGGGGACAGGTCTTAAGTAATTCACCCCTCCACTTT
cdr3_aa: CAISEGGQVLSNSPLHF

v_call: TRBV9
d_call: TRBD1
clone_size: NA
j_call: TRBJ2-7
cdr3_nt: TGTGCCAGCAGCGCCGGGACAGGGTCCTCCTACGAGCAGTACTTC
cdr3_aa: CASSAGTGSSYEQYF

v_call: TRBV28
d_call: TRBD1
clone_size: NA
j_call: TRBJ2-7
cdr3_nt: TGTGCCAGCAGTTTACTGGGACAGGACTACGAGCAGTACTTC
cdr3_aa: CASSLLGQDYEQYF

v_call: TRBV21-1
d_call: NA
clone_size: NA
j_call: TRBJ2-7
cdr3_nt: TGTGCCAGCAGCAAAGGCAGGTACGAGCAGTACTTC
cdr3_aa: CASSKGRYEQYF

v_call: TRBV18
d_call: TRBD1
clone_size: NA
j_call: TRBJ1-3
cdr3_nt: TGTGCCAGCTCACTACGACAGGGTGGTGGAAACACCATATATTTT
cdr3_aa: CASSLRQGGGNTIYF

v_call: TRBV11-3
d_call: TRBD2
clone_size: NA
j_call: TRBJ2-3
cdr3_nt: TGTGCCAGCAGCCCCTTCTCCCCTGTAGCGGGAGCGAGCACAGATACGCAGTATTTT
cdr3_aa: CASSPFSPVAGASTDTQYF

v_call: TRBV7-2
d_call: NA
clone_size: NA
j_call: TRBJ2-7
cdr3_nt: TGTGCCAGCAGCTTACACAGGGAGTCCGAGCAGTACTTC
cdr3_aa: CASSLHRESEQYF

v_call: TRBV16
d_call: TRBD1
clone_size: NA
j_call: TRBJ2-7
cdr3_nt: TGTGCCAGCAGCCCTACGGGACAGAGCTACGAGCAGTACTTC
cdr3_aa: CASSPTGQSYEQYF

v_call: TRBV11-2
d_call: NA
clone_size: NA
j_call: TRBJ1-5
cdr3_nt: TGTGCCAGCAGCCGAGACAGGCTCAATCAGCCCCAGCATTTT
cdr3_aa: CASSRDRLNQPQHF

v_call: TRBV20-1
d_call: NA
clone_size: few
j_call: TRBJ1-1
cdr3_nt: TGCAGTGCTAGGGCCCGGAGTGAAGCTTTCTTT
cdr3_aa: CSARARSEAFF

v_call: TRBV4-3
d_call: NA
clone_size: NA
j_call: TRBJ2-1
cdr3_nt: TGCGCCAGCAGCCAAGACCCCGGGCCAAGGGGCCACAATGAGCAGTTCTTC
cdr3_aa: CASSQDPGPRGHNEQFF

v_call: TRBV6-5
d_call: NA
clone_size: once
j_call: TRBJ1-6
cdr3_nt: TGTGCCAGCAGTTACTACGGCACGGGGGATTCACCCCTCCACTTT
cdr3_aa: CASSYYGTGDSPLHF

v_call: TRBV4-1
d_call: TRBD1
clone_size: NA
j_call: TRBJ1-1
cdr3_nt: TGCGCCAGCAGCCGTACAGGGGGCACTGAAGCTTTCTTT
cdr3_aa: CASSRTGGTEAFF

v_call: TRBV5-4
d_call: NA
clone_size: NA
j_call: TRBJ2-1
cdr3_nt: TGTGCCAGCAGCTTGGTTGGGACTCTCTCCAATGAGCAGTTCTTC
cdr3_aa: CASSLVGTLSNEQFF

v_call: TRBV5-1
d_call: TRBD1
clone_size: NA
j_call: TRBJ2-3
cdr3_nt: TGCGCCAGCAGCTTGGGACAGGGTAATGTGGATACGCAGTATTTT
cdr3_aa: CASSLGQGNVDTQYF

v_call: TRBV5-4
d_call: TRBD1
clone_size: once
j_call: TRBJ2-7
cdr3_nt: TGTGCCAGCAGTCTCGGACAGGGGGCTTACGAGCAGTACTTC
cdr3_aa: CASSLGQGAYEQYF

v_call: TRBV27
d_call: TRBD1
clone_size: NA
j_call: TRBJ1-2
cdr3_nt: TGTGCCAGCAGTAGAGACAGGGACAAGGGCTACACCTTC
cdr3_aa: CASSRDRDKGYTF

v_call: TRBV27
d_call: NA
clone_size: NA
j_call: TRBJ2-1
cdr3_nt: TGTGCCAGCAGTCGCGACCCACTAACATTCTACAATGAGCAGTTCTTC
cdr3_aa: CASSRDPLTFYNEQFF

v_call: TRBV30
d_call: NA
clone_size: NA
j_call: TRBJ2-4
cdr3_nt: TGTGCCTGGAGTGTCAGGAAGGATAACATTCAGTACTTC
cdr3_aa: CAWSVRKDNIQYF

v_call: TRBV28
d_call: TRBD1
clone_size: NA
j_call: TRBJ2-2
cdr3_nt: TGTGCCAGCAAATTAGGGGACAGACGCACCGGGGAGCTGTTTTTT
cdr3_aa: CASKLGDRRTGELFF

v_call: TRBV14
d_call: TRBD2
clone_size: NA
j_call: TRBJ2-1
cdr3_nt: TGTGCCAGCAGCCCCCGGACTAGCGCGTACAATGAGCAGTTCTTC
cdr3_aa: CASSPRTSAYNEQFF

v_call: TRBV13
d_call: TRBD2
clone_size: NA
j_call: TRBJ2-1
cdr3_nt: TGTGCCAGCAGCTTATCGCCGGGGGGGCTGGACAATGAGCAGTTCTTC
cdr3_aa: CASSLSPGGLDNEQFF

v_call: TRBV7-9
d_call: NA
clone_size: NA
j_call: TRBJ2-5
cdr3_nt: TGTGCCAGCAGCTCGGTGAAGACCCAGTACTTC
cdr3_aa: CASSSVKTQYF

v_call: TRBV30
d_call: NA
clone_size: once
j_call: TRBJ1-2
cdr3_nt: TGTGCCTGGAGTGTACTACAGGGTAATGGCTACACCTTC
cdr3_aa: CAWSVLQGNGYTF

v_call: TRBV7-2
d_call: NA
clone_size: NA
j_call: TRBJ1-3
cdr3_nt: TGTGCCAGCAGCTCATTCGGGTCTAGGGGAGGAAACACCATATATTTT
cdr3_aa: CASSSFGSRGGNTIYF

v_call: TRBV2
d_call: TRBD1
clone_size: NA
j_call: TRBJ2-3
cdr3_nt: TGTGCCAGCAGTATGACAGGGAGCTCTAGCACAGATACGCAGTATTTT
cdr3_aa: CASSMTGSSSTDTQYF

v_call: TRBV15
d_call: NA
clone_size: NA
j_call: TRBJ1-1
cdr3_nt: TGTGCCACCAGCAGAGATCGGGTATCGAACACTGAAGCTTTCTTT
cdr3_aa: CATSRDRVSNTEAFF

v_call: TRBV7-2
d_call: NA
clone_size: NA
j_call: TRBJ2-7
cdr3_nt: TGTGCCAGCAGCTCTGATTATGGGGCCGAGCAGTACTTC
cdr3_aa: CASSSDYGAEQYF

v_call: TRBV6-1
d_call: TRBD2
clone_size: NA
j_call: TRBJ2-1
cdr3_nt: TGTGCCAGCACCCCGCGGGGCGGGGGGGCATATGAGCAGTTCTTC
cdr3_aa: CASTPRGGGAYEQFF

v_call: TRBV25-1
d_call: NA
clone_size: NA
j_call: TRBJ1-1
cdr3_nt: TGTGCCAGCAGTGTGACAGGAATTAACACTGAAGCTTTCTTT
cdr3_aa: CASSVTGINTEAFF

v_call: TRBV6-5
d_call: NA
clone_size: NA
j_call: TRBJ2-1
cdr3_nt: TGTGCCAGCAGCCCCCACCAGGGAGGTGAGCAGTTCTTC
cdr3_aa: CASSPHQGGEQFF

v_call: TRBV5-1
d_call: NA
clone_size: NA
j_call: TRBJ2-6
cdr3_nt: TGCGCCAGCAGCTCCAGGGTCTCTGGGGCCAACGTCCTGACTTTC
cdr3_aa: CASSSRVSGANVLTF

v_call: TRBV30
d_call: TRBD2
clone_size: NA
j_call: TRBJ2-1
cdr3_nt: TGTGCCTGGACCAGCGGGGTGGACAATGAGCAGTTCTTC
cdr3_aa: CAWTSGVDNEQFF

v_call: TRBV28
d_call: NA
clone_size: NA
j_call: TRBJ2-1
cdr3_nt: TGTGCCAGCAGTTTGAGGCTACCCTACAATGAGCAGTTCTTC
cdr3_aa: CASSLRLPYNEQFF

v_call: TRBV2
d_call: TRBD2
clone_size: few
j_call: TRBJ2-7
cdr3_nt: TGTGCCAGCAGTTACTCCGGGACTAGCGGGGGGGCCTACGAGCAGTACTTC
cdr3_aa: CASSYSGTSGGAYEQYF

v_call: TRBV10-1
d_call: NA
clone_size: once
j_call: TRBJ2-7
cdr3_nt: TGCGCCAGCAGTCGGGAGATCCCTCCCTCCTACGAGCAGTACTTC
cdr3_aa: CASSREIPPSYEQYF

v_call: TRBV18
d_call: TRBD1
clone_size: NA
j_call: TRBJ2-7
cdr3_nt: TGTGCCAGCTCACCTTATGGGACAGGGGTGTACGAGCAGTACTTC
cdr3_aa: CASSPYGTGVYEQYF

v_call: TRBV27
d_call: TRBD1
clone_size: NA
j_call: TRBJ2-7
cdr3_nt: TGTGCCAGCAGTCCGCGCCACCGGGACAGGGGGTGGGAGCAGTACTTC
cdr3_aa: CASSPRHRDRGWEQYF

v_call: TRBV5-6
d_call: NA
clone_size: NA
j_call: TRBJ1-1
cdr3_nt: TGTGCCAGCAGCTTATTAAGGGGTACTGAAGCTTTCTTT
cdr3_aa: CASSLLRGTEAFF

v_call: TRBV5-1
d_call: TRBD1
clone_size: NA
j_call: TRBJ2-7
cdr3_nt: TGCGCCAGCAGCTTGGTGGGTAGGGGGCCCAACGAGCAGTACTTC
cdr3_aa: CASSLVGRGPNEQYF

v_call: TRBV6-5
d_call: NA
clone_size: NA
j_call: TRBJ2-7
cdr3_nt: TGTGCCAGCAGTTTCCCCTCCGGGCAGGGGAACGAGCAGTACTTC
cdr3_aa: CASSFPSGQGNEQYF

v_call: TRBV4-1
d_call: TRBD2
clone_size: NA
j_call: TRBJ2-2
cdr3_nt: TGCGCCAGCAGCCAAGATAAACTAGCGGGGACGAACACCGGGGAGCTGTTTTTT
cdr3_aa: CASSQDKLAGTNTGELFF

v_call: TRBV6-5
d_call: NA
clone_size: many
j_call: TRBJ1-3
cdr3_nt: TGTGCCAGCGGAGACAGGTCCGGAAACACCATATATTTT
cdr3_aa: CASGDRSGNTIYF

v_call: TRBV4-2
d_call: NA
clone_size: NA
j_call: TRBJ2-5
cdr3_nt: TGTGCCAGCAGCCAAGGGGTCGGCAGCCCCGGAGAGGAGACCCAGTACTTC
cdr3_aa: CASSQGVGSPGEETQYF